The 9 T cell receptor beta chains given below trace back to one sample, sequenced in a study of cytomegalovirus exposure and HLA in healthy donors. PCR involved 60 Vbeta and 13 Jbeta primers. The table came from immunoSEQ multiplex PCR; TCRdb's copy has only in-frame clones and leaves some out. The table has 75,000 to 90,000 clones, roughly 70% seen once. The sample consisted of PBMCs. These TCRs come from a man aged 30 to 39 in good health and CMV-seropositive.

CDR3 residues: CASSSTAVPLHF. Written as DNA, the CDR3 is TGTGCCAGCAGCTCGACGGCGGTACCCCTCCACTTT. This chain links TRBV7-9 with TRBJ1-6; D uncertain. Germline V gives CDR1 SEHNR, CDR2 FQNEAQ (reference sequence). This CDR3 comprises 12 residues. V was trimmed by 4 bases and J by 12 bases, leaving 10 bases between them.

The chain carries TRBV18 and TRBJ1-3; 10 bases are a match to TRBD1. The CDR3 is 17 residues long. The trim removed 2 bases at V and 0 bases at J, leaving 4 bases unmatched. In germline, CDR1 is KGHSH, CDR2 LQKENI. In DNA, the CDR3 is TGTGCCAGCTCACCAGCGACAGGGGGCGACTCTGGAAACACCATATATTTT. As protein: CASSPATGGDSGNTIYF.

This chain links TRBV14 with TRBJ2-7; weak D call: TRBD1 (7 bases). This CDR3 comprises 16 residues. The germline V and J ends were trimmed by 0 bases and 12 bases, with 24 bases remaining between them. CDR1 and CDR2 (germline): SGHDN, FVKESK. The CDR3 sequence: CASSQDATSRDREAYF. The CDR3 DNA follows: TGTGCCAGCAGCCAAGATGCCACTAGCCGCGACAGGGAGGCGTACTTC. Combining the CDR3 with reference TRBV14 and TRBJ2-7 gives the whole variable domain EAGVTQFPSHSVIEKGQTVTLRCDPISGHDNLYWYRRVMGKEIKFLLHFVKESKQDESGMPNNRFLAERTGGTYSTLKVQPAELEDSGVYFCASSQDATSRDREAYFGPGTRLTVT.

This rearrangement joins TRBV5-6 to TRBJ2-1; 10 bases match TRBD2. Losses at the gene ends were 2 bases for V and 9 bases for J; bases not matched to a gene: 8. This CDR3 contains 15 residues. Germline CDR1 SGHDT, CDR2 YYEEEE. The CDR3 region is CASSFGLAGAGEQFF. The CDR3 DNA is TGTGCCAGCAGCTTCGGGCTAGCGGGAGCAGGTGAGCAGTTCTTC.

The rearrangement uses TRBV5-1 and TRBJ2-5; maybe TRBD2 (6 bases). This CDR3 has 15 residues. Germline V gene sequence: CDR1 SGHRS, CDR2 YFSETQ. Trimming left V 3 bases short and J 4 bases short, with 16 bases between. The CDR3 sequence is CASSSRPGDAETQYF. The CDR3 DNA reads TGCGCCAGCAGCTCTCGACCGGGAGACGCAGAGACCCAGTACTTC.

The V call is TRBV9, the J call TRBJ1-3; weak D call: TRBD1 (5 bases). The V gene lost 7 bases and the J gene lost 4 bases, with 12 bases spanning the gap. CDR1 is SGDLS, CDR2 YYNGEE, per germline. This CDR3 has 13 amino acids. The CDR3 DNA reads TGTGCCAGCGCGGGGGGTGCCGGAAACACCATATATTTT. This sequence encodes CASAGGAGNTIYF.

This clone was detected only a few times. The rearrangement uses TRBV28 and TRBJ2-7; TRBD1 matches at 7 bases. The length of the CDR3 is 12 residues. J lost 2 bases, V lost 6 bases, and 1 base had no gene match. CDR1 and CDR2 from the germline V gene are MDHEN and SYDVKM. The CDR3 loop is CASSTGAYEQYF. CDR3 coding DNA: TGTGCCAGCAGCACAGGGGCCTACGAGCAGTACTTC.

V and J are TRBV7-8 and TRBJ2-7; 7 bases fit TRBD2. This CDR3 comprises 12 residues. V shed 2 bases, J shed 6 bases, and the junction held 1 base outside the gene matches. Germline V gives CDR1 SGHVS, CDR2 FQNEAQ. The CDR3 nucleotides read TGTGCCAGCAGCTTATGGGGGGGCGAGCAGTACTTC. This sequence encodes CASSLWGGEQYF. The full variable domain, with the rest looked up from reference TRBV7-8 and TRBJ2-7, is GAGVSQSPRYKVAKRGQDVALRCDPISGHVSLFWYQQALGQGPEFLTYFQNEAQLDKSGLPSDRFFAERPEGSVSTLKIQRTQQEDSAVYLCASSLWGGEQYFGPGTRLTVT.

V usage is TRBV7-9 and J usage is TRBJ2-3; D gene unclear. V lost 3 bases and J 2 bases, leaving 12 bases between the germline ends. This CDR3 spans 15 amino acids. The V gene's germline CDR1 is SEHNR and CDR2 FQNEAQ (reference sequence). The CDR3 DNA is TGTGCCAGCAGCTTTTTGGCCCTCAACACAGATACGCAGTATTTT. As protein: CASSFLALNTDTQYF.